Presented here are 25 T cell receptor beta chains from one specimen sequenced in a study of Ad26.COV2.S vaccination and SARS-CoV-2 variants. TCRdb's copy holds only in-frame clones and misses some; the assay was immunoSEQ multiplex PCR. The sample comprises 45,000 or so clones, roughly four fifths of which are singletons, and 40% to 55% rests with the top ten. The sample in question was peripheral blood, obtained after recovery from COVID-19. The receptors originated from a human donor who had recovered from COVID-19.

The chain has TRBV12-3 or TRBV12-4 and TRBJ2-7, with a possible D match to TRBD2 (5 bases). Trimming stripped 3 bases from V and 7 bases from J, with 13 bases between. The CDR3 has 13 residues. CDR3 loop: CASSLRVLEEQYF. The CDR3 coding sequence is TGTGCCAGCAGTTTGCGGGTCCTGGAGGAGCAGTACTTC.

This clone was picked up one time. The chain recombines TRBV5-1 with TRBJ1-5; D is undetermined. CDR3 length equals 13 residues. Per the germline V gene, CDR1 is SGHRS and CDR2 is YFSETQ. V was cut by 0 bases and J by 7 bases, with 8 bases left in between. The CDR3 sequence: CASSLGYGQPQHF. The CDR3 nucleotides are TGCGCCAGCAGCTTGGGGTATGGCCAGCCCCAGCATTTT. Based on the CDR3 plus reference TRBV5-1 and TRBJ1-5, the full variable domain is KAGVTQTPRYLIKTRGQQVTLSCSPISGHRSVSWYQQTPGQGLQFLFEYFSETQRNKGNFPGRFSGRQFSNSRSEMNVSTLELGDSALYLCASSLGYGQPQHFGDGTRLSIL.

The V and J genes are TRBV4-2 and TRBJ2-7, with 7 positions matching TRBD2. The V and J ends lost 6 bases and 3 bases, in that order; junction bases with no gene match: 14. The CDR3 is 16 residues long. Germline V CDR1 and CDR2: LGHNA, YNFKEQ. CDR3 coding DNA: TGTGCCAGCAGACCTGACCGGGACTACGCTTTCTACGAGCAGTACTTC. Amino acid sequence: CASRPDRDYAFYEQYF.

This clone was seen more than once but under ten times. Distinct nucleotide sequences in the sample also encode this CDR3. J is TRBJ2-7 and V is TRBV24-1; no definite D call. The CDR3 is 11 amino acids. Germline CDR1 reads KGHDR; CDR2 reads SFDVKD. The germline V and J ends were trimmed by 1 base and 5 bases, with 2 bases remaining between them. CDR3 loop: CATSDLNEQYF. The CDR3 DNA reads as TGTGCCACCAGTGATTTAAACGAGCAGTACTTC.

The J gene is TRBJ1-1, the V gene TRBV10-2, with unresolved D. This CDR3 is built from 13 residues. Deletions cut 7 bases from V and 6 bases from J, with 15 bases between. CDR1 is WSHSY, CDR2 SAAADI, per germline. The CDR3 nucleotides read TGCGCCAGCACCCCCGGAGGGTATGCTGAAGCTTTCTTT. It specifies CASTPGGYAEAFF.

As DNA, the CDR3 is TGTGCCAGCAGCTCAGCGGGGACTGAAGCTTTCTTT. Amino acids: CASSSAGTEAFF. The chain employs TRBV7-9 and TRBJ1-1, with unresolved D. Deletions cut 4 bases from V and 5 bases from J, with 8 bases between. Germline loops: CDR1 SEHNR, CDR2 FQNEAQ (reference sequence). The CDR3 runs 12 residues.

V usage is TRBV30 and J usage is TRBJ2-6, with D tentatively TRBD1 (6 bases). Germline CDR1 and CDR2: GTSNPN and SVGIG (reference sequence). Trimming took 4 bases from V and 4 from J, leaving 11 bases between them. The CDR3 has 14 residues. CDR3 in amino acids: CAWTQGPGANVLTF. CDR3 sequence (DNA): TGTGCCTGGACTCAGGGGCCCGGGGCCAACGTCCTGACTTTC.

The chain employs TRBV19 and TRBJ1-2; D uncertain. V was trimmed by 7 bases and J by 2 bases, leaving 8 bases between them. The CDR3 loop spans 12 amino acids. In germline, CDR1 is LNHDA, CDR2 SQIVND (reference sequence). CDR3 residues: CASTAENYGYTF. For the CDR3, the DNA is TGTGCCAGTACCGCCGAAAACTATGGCTACACCTTC.

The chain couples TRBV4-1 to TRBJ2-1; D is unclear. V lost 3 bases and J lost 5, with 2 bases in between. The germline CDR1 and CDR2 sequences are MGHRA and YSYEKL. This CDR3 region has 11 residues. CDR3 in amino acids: CASSQDNEQFF. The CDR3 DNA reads TGCGCCAGCAGCCAGGACAATGAGCAGTTCTTC.

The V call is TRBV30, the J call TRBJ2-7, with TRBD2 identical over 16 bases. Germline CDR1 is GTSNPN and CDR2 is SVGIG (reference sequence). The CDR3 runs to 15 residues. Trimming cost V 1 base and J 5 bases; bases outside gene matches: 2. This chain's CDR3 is CAWSAGLAGGDEQYF. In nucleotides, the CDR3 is TGTGCCTGGAGTGCGGGACTAGCGGGAGGGGACGAGCAGTACTTC.

The CDR3 DNA reads TGTGCCAGCAGAGGCTCCGGGACTTCCCTTGGGACCCAGTACTTC. This encodes CASRGSGTSLGTQYF. The rearrangement uses TRBV6-5 and TRBJ2-5; D is possibly TRBD2 (6 bases). Trimming left V 6 bases short and J 7 bases short, with 21 bases between. This CDR3 contains 15 residues. The V gene's germline CDR1 is MNHEY and CDR2 SVGAGI.

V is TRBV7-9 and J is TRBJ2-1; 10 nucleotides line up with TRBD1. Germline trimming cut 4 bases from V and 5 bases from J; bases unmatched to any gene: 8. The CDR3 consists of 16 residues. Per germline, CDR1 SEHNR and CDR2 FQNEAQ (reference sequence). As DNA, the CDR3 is TGTGCCAGCAGCTCCACCGACAGGGGGCTACACAATGAGCAGTTCTTC. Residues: CASSSTDRGLHNEQFF.

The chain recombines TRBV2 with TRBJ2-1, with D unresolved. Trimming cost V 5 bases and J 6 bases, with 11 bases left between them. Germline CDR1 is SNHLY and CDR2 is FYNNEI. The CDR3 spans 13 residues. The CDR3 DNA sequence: TGTGCCAGCAGTTCACTGAGGACCAATGAGCAGTTCTTC. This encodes CASSSLRTNEQFF.

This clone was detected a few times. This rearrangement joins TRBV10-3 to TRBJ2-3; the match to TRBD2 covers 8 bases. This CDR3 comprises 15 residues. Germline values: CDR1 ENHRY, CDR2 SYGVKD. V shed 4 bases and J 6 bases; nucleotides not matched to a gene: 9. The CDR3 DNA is TGTGCCATCAGTGCCGGGACTAGTACACCTGATACGCAGTATTTT. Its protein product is CAISAGTSTPDTQYF.

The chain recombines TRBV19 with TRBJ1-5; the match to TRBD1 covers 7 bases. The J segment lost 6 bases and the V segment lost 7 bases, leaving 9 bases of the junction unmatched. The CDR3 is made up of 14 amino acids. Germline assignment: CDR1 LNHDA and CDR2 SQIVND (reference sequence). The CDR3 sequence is CASIGQAGSQPQHF. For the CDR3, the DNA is TGTGCCAGTATTGGACAGGCAGGTAGTCAGCCCCAGCATTTT.

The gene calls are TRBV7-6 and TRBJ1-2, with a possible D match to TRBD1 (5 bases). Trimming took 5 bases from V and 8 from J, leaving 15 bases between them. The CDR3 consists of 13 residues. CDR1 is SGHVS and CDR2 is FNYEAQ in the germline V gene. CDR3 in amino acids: CASSPRGEGGYTF. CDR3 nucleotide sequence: TGTGCCAGCAGCCCCCGGGGGGAAGGAGGCTACACCTTC. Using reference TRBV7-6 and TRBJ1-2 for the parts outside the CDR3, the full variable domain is GAGVSQSPRYKVTKRGQDVALRCDPISGHVSLYWYRQALGQGPEFLTYFNYEAQQDKSGLPNDRFSAERPEGSISTLTIQRTEQRDSAMYRCASSPRGEGGYTFGSGTRLTVV.

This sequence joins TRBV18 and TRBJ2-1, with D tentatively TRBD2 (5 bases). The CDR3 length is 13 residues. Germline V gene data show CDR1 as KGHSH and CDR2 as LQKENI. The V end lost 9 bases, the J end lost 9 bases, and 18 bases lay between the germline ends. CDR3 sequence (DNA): TGTGCCAGTTGCCCTACTAGTGCCAGTGAGCAGTTCTTC. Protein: CASCPTSASEQFF.

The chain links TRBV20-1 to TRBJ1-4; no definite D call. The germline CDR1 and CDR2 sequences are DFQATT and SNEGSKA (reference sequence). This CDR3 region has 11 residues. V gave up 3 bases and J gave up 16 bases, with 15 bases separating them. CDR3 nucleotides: TGCAGTGCTAGCCTAGGGATCATCCGGTTTTTT. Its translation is CSASLGIIRFF.

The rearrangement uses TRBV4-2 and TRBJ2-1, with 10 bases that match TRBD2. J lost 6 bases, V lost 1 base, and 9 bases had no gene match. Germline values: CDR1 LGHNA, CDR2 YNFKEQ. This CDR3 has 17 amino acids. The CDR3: CASSQVGGLAAINEQFF. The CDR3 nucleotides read TGTGCCAGCAGCCAAGTCGGAGGACTAGCGGCAATCAATGAGCAGTTCTTC.

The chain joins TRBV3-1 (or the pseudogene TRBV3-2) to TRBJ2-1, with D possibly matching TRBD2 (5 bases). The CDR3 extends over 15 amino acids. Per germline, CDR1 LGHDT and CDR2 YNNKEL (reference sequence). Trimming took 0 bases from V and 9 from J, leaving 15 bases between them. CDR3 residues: CASSQDLSIRGEQFF. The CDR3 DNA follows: TGTGCCAGCAGCCAAGATTTGAGCATCCGGGGTGAGCAGTTCTTC.

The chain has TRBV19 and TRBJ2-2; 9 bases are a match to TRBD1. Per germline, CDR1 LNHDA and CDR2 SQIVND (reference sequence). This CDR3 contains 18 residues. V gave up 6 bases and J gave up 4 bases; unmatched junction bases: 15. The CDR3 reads CASSMTGGVTSFTGELFF. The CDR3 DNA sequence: TGTGCCAGTAGCATGACAGGGGGAGTGACCTCCTTCACCGGGGAGCTGTTTTTT.

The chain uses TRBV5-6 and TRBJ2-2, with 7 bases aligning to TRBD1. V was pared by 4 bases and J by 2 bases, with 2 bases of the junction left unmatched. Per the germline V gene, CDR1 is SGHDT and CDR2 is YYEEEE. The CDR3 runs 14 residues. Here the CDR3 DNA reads TGTGCCAGCAGCAGGGACAGTAACACCGGGGAGCTGTTTTTT. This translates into CASSRDSNTGELFF. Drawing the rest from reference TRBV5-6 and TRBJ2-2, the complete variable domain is DAGVTQSPTHLIKTRGQQVTLRCSPKSGHDTVSWYQQALGQGPQFIFQYYEEEERQRGNFPDRFSGHQFPNYSSELNVNALLLGDSALYLCASSRDSNTGELFFGEGSRLTVL.

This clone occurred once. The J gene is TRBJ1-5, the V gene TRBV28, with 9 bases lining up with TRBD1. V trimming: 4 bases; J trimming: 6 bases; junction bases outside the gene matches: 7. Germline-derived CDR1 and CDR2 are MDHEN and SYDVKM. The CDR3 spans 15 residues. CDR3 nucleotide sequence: TGTGCCAGCAGTTACCTGGACAGGGGCGGTCAGCCCCAGCATTTT. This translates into CASSYLDRGGQPQHF. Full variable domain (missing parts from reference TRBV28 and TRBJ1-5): DVKVTQSSRYLVKRTGEKVFLECVQDMDHENMFWYRQDPGLGLRLIYFSYDVKMKEKGDIPEGYSVSREKKERFSLILESASTNQTSMYLCASSYLDRGGQPQHFGDGTRLSIL.

The CDR3 loop reads CASSFGTSQAFF. The CDR3 DNA sequence: TGTGCCAGCAGCTTCGGGACCTCTCAAGCTTTCTTT. V and J are TRBV11-2 and TRBJ1-1, with D possibly being TRBD1 (5 bases). This CDR3 comprises 12 residues. Germline CDR1 is SGHAT and CDR2 is FQNNGV. Deletions cut 3 bases from V and 9 bases from J, with 11 bases between.

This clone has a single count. The CDR3 is CASSTGSTEAFF. The CDR3 DNA reads as TGTGCCAGCAGTACAGGGAGCACTGAAGCTTTCTTT. J is TRBJ1-1 and V is TRBV6-5; possible D gene TRBD1, 6 bases. CDR3 length: 12 amino acids. Germline V gene sequence: CDR1 MNHEY, CDR2 SVGAGI. The V gene lost 5 bases and the J gene lost 4 bases, with 8 bases spanning the gap.